This T cell receptor beta chain appears in the sequencing data of a study of cytotoxic CD8 clonotypes in ibrutinib-treated CLL. About the research overall: Results showed around 24 partial and 2 complete responses; following median 68 months, approximately 14 remained remitted, approximately twelve advanced. Across samples, productive templates numbered approximately 260,000 and productive rearrangements reached about 99,000 on average.

In its sample, this clone was seen once. The antigen is undetermined. Libraries were prepared by immunoSEQ multiplex PCR; TCRdb keeps only in-frame clonotypes and omits some of them. The sample carries some 170,000 clones, 70% to 90% recorded once. Investigators sourced approximately 2 micrograms of genomic DNA from cryopreserved PBMCs for TCR beta libraries. Study-level points and caveats: Researchers report that baseline clonality outpaced age-matched healthy donors and tracked circulating CD8+ T-cell counts.

The germline CDR1 and CDR2 sequences are LNHDA and SQIVND (reference sequence). Trimming removed 8 bases from V and 6 bases from J, with 11 bases in between. The CDR3 runs to 11 residues. The sequencing here drew on PBMCs, taken at disease progression, from a patient treated with ibrutinib. This TCR was recovered from a human donor with chronic lymphocytic leukemia. The V gene is TRBV19, the J gene TRBJ2-7; D is perhaps TRBD1 (5 bases). The CDR3 loop reads CASESGFEQYF. The DNA of the CDR3 is TGTGCCAGTGAATCAGGGTTCGAGCAGTACTTC. Full variable domain (outside the CDR3, taken from reference TRBV19 and TRBJ2-7): DGGITQSPKYLFRKEGQNVTLSCEQNLNHDAMYWYRQDPGQGLRLIYYSQIVNDFQKGDIAEGYSVSREKKESFPLTVTSAQKNPTAFYLCASESGFEQYFGPGTRLTVT.